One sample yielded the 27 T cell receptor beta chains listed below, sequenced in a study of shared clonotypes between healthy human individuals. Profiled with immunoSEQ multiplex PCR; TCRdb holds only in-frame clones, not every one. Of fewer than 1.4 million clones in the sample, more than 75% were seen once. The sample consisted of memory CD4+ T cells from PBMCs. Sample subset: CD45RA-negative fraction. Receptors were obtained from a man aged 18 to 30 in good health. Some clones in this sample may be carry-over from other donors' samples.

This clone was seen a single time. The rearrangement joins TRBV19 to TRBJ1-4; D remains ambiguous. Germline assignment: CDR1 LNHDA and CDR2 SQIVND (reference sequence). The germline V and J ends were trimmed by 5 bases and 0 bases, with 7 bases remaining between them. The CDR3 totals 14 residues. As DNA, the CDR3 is TGTGCCAGTAGTGTCACAGCAACTAATGAAAAACTGTTTTTT. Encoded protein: CASSVTATNEKLFF.

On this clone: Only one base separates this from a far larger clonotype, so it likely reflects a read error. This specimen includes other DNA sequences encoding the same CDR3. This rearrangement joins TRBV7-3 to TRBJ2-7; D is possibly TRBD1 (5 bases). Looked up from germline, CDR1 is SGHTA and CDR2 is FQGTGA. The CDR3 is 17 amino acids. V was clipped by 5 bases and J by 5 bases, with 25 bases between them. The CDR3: CASSPSPWGTSPHEQYF. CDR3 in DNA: TGTGCCAGCAGCCCAAGCCCATGGGGCACTTCGCCCCACGAGCAGTACTTC. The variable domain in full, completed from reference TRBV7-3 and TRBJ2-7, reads GAGVSQTPSNKVTEKGKYVELRCDPISGHTALYWYRQSLGQGPEFLIYFQGTGAADDSGLPNDRFFAVRPEGSVSTLKIQRTERGDSAVYLCASSPSPWGTSPHEQYFGPGTRLTVT.

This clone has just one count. CDR3 loop: CASSVGSSKDGELFF. CDR3 nucleotides: TGTGCCAGCAGCGTCGGTAGCTCGAAGGACGGGGAGCTGTTTTTT. The chain combines TRBV9 with TRBJ2-2; no reliable D call. The CDR3 loop spans 15 amino acids. Germline-derived CDR1 and CDR2 are SGDLS and YYNGEE. The V and J ends lost 2 bases and 7 bases respectively, with 15 bases between them.

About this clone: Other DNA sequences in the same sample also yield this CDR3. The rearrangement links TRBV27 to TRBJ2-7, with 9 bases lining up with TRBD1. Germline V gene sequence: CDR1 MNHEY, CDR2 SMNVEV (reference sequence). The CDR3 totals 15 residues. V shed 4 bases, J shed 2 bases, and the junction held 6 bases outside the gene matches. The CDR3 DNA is TGTGCCAGCAGTTACAGACAGGGGGGAGCCTACGAGCAGTACTTC. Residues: CASSYRQGGAYEQYF.

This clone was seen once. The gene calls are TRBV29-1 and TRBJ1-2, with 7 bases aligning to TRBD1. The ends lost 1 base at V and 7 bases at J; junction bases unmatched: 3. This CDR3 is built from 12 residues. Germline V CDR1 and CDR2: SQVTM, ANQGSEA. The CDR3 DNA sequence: TGCAGCGTTGAAGTGCCAGGGGGTGGCTACACCTTC. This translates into CSVEVPGGGYTF. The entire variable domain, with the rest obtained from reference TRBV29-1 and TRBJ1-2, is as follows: SAVISQKPSRDICQRGTSLTIQCQVDSQVTMMFWYRQQPGQSLTLIATANQGSEATYESGFVIDKFPISRPNLTFSTLTVSNMSPEDSSIYLCSVEVPGGGYTFGSGTRLTVV.

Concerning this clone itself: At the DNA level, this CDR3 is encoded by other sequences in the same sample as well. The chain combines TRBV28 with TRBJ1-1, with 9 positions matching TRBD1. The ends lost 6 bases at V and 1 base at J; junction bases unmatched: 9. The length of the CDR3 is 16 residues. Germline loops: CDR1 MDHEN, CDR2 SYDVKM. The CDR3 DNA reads TGTGCCAGCAGCCTATTACCGGGACAGGGGAACACTGAAGCTTTCTTT. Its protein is CASSLLPGQGNTEAFF. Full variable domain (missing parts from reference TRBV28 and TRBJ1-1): DVKVTQSSRYLVKRTGEKVFLECVQDMDHENMFWYRQDPGLGLRLIYFSYDVKMKEKGDIPEGYSVSREKKERFSLILESASTNQTSMYLCASSLLPGQGNTEAFFGQGTRLTVV.

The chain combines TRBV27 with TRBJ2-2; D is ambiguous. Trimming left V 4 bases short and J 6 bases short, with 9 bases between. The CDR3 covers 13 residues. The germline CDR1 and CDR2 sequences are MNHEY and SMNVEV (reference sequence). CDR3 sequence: CASSSNGAGELFF. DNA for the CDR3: TGTGCCAGCAGTTCGAATGGGGCCGGGGAGCTGTTTTTT.

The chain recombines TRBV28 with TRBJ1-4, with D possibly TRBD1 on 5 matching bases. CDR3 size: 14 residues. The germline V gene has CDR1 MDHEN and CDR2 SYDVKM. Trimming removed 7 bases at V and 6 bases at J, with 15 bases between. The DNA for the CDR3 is TGTGCCAGCAACGGGGTCAGGGTGGATGAAAAACTGTTTTTT. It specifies CASNGVRVDEKLFF.

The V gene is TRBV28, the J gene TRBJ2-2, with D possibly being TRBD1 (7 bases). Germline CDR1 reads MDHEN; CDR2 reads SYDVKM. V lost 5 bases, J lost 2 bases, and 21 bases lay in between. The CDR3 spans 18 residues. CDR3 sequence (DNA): TGTGCCAGCAGTCTAGATGGGCGGGACAGCCGTAACACCGGGGAGCTGTTTTTT. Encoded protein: CASSLDGRDSRNTGELFF.

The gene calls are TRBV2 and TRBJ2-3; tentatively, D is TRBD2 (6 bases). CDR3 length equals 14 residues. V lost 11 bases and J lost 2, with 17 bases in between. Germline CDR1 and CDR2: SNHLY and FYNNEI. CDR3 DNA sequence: TGTGCCCCCGGTCGGGGGAGTCCCACAGATACGCAGTATTTT. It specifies CAPGRGSPTDTQYF.

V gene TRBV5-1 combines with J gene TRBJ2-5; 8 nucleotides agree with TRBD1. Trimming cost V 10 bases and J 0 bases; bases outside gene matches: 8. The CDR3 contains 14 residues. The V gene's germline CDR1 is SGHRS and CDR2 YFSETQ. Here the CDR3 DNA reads TGCGCCGGCAAGGGACAGGACAACCAAGAGACCCAGTACTTC. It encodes CAGKGQDNQETQYF.

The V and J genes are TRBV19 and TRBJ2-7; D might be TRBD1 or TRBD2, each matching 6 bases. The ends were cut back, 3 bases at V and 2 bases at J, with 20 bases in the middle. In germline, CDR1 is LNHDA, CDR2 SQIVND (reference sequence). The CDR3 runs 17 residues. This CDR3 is CASSIPSVPAGAYEQYF. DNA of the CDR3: TGTGCCAGTAGTATCCCTAGCGTACCCGCAGGGGCCTACGAGCAGTACTTC.

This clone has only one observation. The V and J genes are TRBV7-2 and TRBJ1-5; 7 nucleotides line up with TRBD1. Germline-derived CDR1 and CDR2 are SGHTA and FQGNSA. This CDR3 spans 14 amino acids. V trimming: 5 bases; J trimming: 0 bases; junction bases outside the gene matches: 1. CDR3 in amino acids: CASSDRDSNQPQHF. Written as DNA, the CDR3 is TGTGCCAGCAGCGACAGGGATAGCAATCAGCCCCAGCATTTT.

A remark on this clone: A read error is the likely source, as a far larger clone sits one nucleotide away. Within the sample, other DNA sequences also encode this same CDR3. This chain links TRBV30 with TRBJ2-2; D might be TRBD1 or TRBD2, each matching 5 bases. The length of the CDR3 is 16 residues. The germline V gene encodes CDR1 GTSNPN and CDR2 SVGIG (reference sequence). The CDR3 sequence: CAWTRGHQAVAGELFF. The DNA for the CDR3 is TGTGCCTGGACTCGAGGACACCAGGCCGTCGCCGGGGAGTTGTTTTTT. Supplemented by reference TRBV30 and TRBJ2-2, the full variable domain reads SQTIHQWPATLVQPVGSPLSLECTVEGTSNPNLYWYRQAAGRGLQLLFYSVGIGQISSEVPQNLSASRPQDRQFILSSKKLLLSDSGFYLCAWTRGHQAVAGELFFGEGSRLTVL.

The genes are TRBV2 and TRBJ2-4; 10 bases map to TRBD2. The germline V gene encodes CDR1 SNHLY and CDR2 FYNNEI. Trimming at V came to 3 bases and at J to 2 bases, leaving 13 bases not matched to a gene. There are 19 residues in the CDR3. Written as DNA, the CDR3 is TGTGCCAGCAGTGAGCCCCTAGCGGGAGCAGACGGGTCCAAAAACATTCAGTACTTC. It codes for CASSEPLAGADGSKNIQYF.

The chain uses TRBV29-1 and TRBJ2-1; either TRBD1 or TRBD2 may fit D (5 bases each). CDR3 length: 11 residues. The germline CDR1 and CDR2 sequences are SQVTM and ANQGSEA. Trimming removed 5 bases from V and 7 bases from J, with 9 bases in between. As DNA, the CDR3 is TGCAGCGTTTGGGGGTTGAATGAGCAGTTCTTC. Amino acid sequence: CSVWGLNEQFF.

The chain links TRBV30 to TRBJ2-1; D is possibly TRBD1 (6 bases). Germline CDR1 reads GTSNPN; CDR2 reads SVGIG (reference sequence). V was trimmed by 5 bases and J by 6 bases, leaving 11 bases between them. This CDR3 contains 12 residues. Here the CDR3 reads CAWGRGSNEQFF. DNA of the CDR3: TGTGCCTGGGGCAGGGGAAGCAATGAGCAGTTCTTC. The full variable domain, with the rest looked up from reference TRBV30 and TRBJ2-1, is SQTIHQWPATLVQPVGSPLSLECTVEGTSNPNLYWYRQAAGRGLQLLFYSVGIGQISSEVPQNLSASRPQDRQFILSSKKLLLSDSGFYLCAWGRGSNEQFFGPGTRLTVL.

CDR3 in amino acids: CASSHPPSGNEQFF. In nucleotides, the CDR3 is TGCGCCAGCAGCCACCCCCCAAGCGGTAATGAGCAGTTCTTC. The chain links TRBV4-1 to TRBJ2-1; D may be TRBD2 (5 bases). Trimming shortened V by 3 bases and J by 7 bases, and 13 bases separated the two germline ends. CDR3 length equals 14 residues. The germline V gene encodes CDR1 MGHRA and CDR2 YSYEKL.

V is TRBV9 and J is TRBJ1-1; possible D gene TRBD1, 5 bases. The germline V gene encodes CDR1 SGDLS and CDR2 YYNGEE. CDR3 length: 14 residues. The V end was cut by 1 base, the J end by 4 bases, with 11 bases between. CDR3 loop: CASSVRGEPTEAFF. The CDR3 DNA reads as TGTGCCAGCAGCGTAAGAGGGGAACCCACTGAAGCTTTCTTT.

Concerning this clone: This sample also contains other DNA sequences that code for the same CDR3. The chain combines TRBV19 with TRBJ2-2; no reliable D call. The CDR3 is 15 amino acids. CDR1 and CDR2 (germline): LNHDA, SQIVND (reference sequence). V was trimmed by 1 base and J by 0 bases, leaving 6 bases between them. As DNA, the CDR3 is TGTGCCAGTAGTATAGGTAGGGCGAACACCGGGGAGCTGTTTTTT. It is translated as CASSIGRANTGELFF.

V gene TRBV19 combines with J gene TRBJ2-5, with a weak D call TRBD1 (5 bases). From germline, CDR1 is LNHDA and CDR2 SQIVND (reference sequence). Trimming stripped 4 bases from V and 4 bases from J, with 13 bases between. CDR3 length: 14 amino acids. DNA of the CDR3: TGTGCCAGTAGTAACACTGGACACGGAGAGACCCAGTACTTC. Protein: CASSNTGHGETQYF. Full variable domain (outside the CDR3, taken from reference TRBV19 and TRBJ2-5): DGGITQSPKYLFRKEGQNVTLSCEQNLNHDAMYWYRQDPGQGLRLIYYSQIVNDFQKGDIAEGYSVSREKKESFPLTVTSAQKNPTAFYLCASSNTGHGETQYFGPGTRLLVL.

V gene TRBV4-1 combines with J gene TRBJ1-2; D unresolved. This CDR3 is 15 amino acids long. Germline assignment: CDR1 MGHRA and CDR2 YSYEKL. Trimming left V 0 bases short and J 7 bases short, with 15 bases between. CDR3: CASSQESLAVTGYTF. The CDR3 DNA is TGCGCCAGCAGCCAAGAATCGCTTGCGGTTACTGGCTACACCTTC.

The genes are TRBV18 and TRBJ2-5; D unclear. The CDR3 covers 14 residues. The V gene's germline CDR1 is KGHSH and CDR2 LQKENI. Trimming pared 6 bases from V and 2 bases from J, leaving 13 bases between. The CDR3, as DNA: TGTGCCAGCTCCCCCCTGGACGAGCAAGAGACCCAGTACTTC. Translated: CASSPLDEQETQYF.

The CDR3: CASSFETSGGNIQYF. The CDR3 DNA reads TGCGCCAGCAGCTTCGAGACTAGCGGAGGAAACATTCAGTACTTC. The V and J genes are TRBV5-1 and TRBJ2-4, with 9 bases fitting TRBD2. After removal of 2 bases from V and 6 bases from J, the junction contained 6 bases not matched to a gene. The germline V gene encodes CDR1 SGHRS and CDR2 YFSETQ. CDR3 length equals 15 residues.

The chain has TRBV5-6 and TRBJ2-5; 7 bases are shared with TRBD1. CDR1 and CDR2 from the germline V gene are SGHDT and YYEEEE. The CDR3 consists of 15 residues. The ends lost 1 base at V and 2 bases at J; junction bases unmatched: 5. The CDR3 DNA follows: TGTGCCAGCAGCTTGCGTGGGACAGCACAAGAGACCCAGTACTTC. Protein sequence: CASSLRGTAQETQYF.

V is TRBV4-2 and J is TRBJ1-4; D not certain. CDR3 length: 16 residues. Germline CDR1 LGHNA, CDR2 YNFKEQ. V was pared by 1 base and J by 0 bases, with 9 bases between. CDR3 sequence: CASSQGGSATNEKLFF. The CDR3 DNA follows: TGTGCCAGCAGCCAAGGTGGGTCGGCAACTAATGAAAAACTGTTTTTT.

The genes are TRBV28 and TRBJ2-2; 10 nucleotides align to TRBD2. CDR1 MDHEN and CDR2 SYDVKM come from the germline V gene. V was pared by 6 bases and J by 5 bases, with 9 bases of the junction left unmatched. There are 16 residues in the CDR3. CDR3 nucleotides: TGTGCCAGCAGCCCGATGAGCGGGAGGGGTACCGGGGAGCTGTTTTTT. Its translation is CASSPMSGRGTGELFF.